The sequence of this T cell receptor (beta chain) was determined in a study of technical replicates of blood from a few donors. Only in-frame clones appear in the TCRdb table, and some are missing; sequencing was by immunoSEQ multiplex PCR. The table shows 99,000 or so clones, with 95% occurring only once. The CDR3 is 12 residues long. CDR1 SGDLS and CDR2 YYNGEE come from the germline V gene. Trimming took 7 bases from V and 1 from J, leaving 7 bases between them. The specimen sequenced was T cells isolated from PBMCs. The sequence was obtained from a human donor in good health. This chain joins TRBV9 and TRBJ2-3; tentative D call: TRBD2 (6 bases). The CDR3 protein is CASGEGTDTQYF. CDR3 nucleotide sequence: TGTGCCAGCGGGGAGGGCACAGATACGCAGTATTTT.